The clone carrying this T cell receptor (beta chain) was recorded a few times. Its specificity is not known. These data belong to a study of CD8 T cells in ankylosing spondylitis. General observations from the study: Several highly homologous variants formed a TCR beta motif that appeared characteristic of ankylosing spondylitis blood.

Quantitative 5'-RACE with molecular barcodes produced the TCR beta libraries. Each CDR3 protein is one row after TCRdb ran MiXCR on the 5' RACE reads. The sample has 380,000 or so distinct CDR3 sequences; 20% to 25% are singletons. Germline CDR1 reads MNHEY; CDR2 reads SMNVEV (reference sequence). The V end was cut by 3 bases, the J end by 10 bases, with 13 bases between. The CDR3 sequence is 13 residues long. The chain employs TRBV27 and TRBJ2-1; TRBD1 might be the D (5 bases). The sequence was obtained from a male donor with ankylosing spondylitis or in good health (not recorded which). The source material was blood, either unsorted or a sorted T cell fraction (not recorded which). CDR3 residues: CASSFGPRAEQFF. The CDR3 bases are TGTGCCAGCAGTTTCGGCCCCAGGGCCGAGCAGTTCTTC.